The following is a T cell receptor (beta chain) sequence with its context. No antigen is known for it. Germline V CDR1 and CDR2: SGHRS, YFSETQ. The junction had 9 bases not matched to a gene; V was cut back by 3 bases and J by 8 bases. The CDR3 sequence is 14 residues long. Measured with immunoSEQ multiplex PCR; TCRdb has only the in-frame clones, and not every one. Of 34,000 or so clones detected, more than 85% appear once; the ten largest clones hold under 1%. These data are taken from a study of monozygotic twins with cystic fibrosis. Study summary: Library input was 2.5 to 3.5 micrograms of fragmented DNA, with 15 PCR cycles. Whole-study results and caveats: In 13 of 16 pairs, V gene usage was closest to the co-twin's. Monozygotic CF twins shared more identical nucleotide clonotypes than unrelated patients. Low clonality (median roughly 0.0087) suggested a mostly naive repertoire.

V and J are TRBV5-1 and TRBJ1-2, with 8 bases fitting TRBD1. The TCR comes from a girl aged 2 to 10 with cystic fibrosis. Input material: blood. This chain's CDR3 is CASSSTTGDGGYTF. Here the CDR3 DNA reads TGCGCCAGCAGCTCGACGACAGGGGATGGCGGCTACACCTTC.